This T cell receptor (beta chain) is from a study of siplizumab effects on memory and regulatory T cells. TCRdb's table, derived via immunoSEQ multiplex PCR, lists solely in-frame clones and lacks some. The repertoire holds about 40,000 clones, with approximately 88% as singletons. The sequencing sample was made of naive CD4+ T cells sorted from blood. The TCR was taken from a human donor in good health.

CDR3: CASSLASLSGPNYGYTF. In DNA, the CDR3 is TGTGCCAGCAGCCTAGCTTCTCTCTCCGGGCCTAACTATGGCTACACCTTC. The gene calls are TRBV11-2 and TRBJ1-2; D is ambiguous. The CDR3 spans 17 residues. Trimming removed 5 bases at V and 0 bases at J, with 19 bases between. Looked up from germline, CDR1 is SGHAT and CDR2 is FQNNGV.